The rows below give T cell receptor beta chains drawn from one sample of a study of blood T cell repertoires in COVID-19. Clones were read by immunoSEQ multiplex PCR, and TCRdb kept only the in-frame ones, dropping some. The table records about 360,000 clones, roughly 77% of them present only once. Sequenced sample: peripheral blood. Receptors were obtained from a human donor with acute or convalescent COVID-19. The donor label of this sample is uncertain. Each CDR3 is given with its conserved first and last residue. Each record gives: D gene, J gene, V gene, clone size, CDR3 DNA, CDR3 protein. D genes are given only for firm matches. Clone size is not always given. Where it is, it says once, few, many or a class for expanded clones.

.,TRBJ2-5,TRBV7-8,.,TGTGCCAGCAGCTTAAATCCGGGACAAGAGACCCAGTACTTC,CASSLNPGQETQYF
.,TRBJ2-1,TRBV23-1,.,TGCGCCAGCAGCCCGAAACTAGCCCATGAGCAGTTCTTC,CASSPKLAHEQFF
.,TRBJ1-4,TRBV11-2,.,TGTGCCAGCCGTAATTCGAGGAGGGCAACTAATGAAAAACTGTTTTTT,CASRNSRRATNEKLFF
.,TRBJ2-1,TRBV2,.,TGTGCCAGCAGTCGAGGACTGACCGTCGGCGTTGAGCAGTTCTTC,CASSRGLTVGVEQFF
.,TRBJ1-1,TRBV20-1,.,TGCAGTGCTAGTAGACAAGAAGCTTTCTTT,CSASRQEAFF
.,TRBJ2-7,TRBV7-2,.,TGTGCCAGCAGCCGGGGACTCACAACCCCCTACGAGCAGTACTTC,CASSRGLTTPYEQYF
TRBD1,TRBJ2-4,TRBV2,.,TGTGCCAGCAGTCCAGGGGGCAGCATTCAGTACTTC,CASSPGGSIQYF
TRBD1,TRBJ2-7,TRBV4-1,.,TGCGCCAGCAGCCAAACTTCTACAGGGGCCCACGAGCAGTACTTC,CASSQTSTGAHEQYF
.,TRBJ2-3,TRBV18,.,TGTGCCAGCTCAGGGGTCCCGGGACAAGGGACAGATACGCAGTATTTT,CASSGVPGQGTDTQYF
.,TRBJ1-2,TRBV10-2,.,TGCGCCAGCAGTGAATCCGGGAGGGTGGGAGGCTACACCTTC,CASSESGRVGGYTF
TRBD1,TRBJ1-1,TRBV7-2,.,TGTGCCAGCAGCCCGACAGGGGGCGTCACTGAAGCTTTCTTT,CASSPTGGVTEAFF
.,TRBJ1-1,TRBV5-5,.,TGTGCCAGCAGCTTAAATACAGGGTACACTGGAGCTTTCTTT,CASSLNTGYTGAFF
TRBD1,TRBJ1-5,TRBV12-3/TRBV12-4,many,TGTGCCAGCAGTCGGGGACAGCAGCCCCAGCATTTT,CASSRGQQPQHF
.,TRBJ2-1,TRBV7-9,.,TGTGCCAGCAGTTCCACTTCCCGGGAGTACAATGAGCAGTTCTTC,CASSSTSREYNEQFF
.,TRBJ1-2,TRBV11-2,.,TGTGCCAGCAGCTTTGCCCCAGGGAACTATGGCTACACCTTC,CASSFAPGNYGYTF
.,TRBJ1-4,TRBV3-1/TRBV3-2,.,TGTGCCAGCAGCCAAGGGCAGGTTAATGAAAAACTGTTTTTT,CASSQGQVNEKLFF
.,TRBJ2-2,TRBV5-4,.,TGTGCCAGCAGCTGGGACTTGAACACCGGGGAGCTGTTTTTT,CASSWDLNTGELFF
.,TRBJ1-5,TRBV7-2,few,TGTGCCAGCAGCTTCGCGGCGGGAGGCAATCAGCCCCAGCATTTT,CASSFAAGGNQPQHF
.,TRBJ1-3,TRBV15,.,TGTGCCACCAGCAGAGATAGTGCAGGCATTACTGGAAACACCATATATTTT,CATSRDSAGITGNTIYF
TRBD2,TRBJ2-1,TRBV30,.,TGTGCCTGGCAGGCGGGGGGGCGGAACTATGAGCAGTTCTTC,CAWQAGGRNYEQFF
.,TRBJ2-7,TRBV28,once,TGTGCCAGCAGTTTACTCGGACATTCACTCGCCTCCTACGAGCAGTACTTC,CASSLLGHSLASYEQYF
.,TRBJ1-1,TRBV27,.,TGTGCCAGCAGTTTATCCGCAATGGCGGGAGCTTTCTTT,CASSLSAMAGAFF